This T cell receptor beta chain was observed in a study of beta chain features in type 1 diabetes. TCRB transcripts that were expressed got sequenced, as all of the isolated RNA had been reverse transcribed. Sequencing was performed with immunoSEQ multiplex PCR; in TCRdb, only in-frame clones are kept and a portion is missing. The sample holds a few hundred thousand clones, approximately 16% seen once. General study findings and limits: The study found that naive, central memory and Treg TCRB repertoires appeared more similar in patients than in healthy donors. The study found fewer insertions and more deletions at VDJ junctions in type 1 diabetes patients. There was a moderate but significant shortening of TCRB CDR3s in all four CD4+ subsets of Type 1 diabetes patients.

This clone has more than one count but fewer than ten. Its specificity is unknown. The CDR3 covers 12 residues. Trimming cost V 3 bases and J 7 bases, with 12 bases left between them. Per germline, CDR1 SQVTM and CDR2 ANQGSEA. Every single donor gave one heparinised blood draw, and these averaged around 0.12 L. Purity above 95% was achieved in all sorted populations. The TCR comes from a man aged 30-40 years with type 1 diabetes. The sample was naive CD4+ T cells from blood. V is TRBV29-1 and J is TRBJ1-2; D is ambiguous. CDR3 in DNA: TGCAGCGTTGAGGTTCAGGCTTCTGGCTACACCTTC. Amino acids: CSVEVQASGYTF.